Below, one T cell receptor beta chain is given with its context. RNA in amounts of about 0.5 to 1 ug was reverse transcribed with random hexamers. With immunoSEQ multiplex PCR, TCR beta CDR3 was amplified across 54 Vbeta and 13 Jbeta. MiXCR, applied by TCRdb to the immunoSEQ multiplex PCR reads, yields one record per CDR3 protein. Among 150,000 to 200,000 distinct CDR3 sequences listed, around 95% were seen once. The record originates from a study of CD8 T cells in Susac syndrome. For the study at large: Patients with Susac syndrome, at blood draw, were therapy-naive, on corticosteroids, or on intravenous immunoglobulin alone.

This sequence was found in a human donor with Susac syndrome. Sequencing was performed on CD4+ T cells from PBMCs.

The CDR3 DNA is TGTGCCAGCAGCCTACCTCTTGGGACCCAGTACTTC. Translation: CASSLPLGTQYF. The chain combines TRBV3-1 with TRBJ2-5; D not resolved. Germline V CDR1 and CDR2: LGHDT, YNNKEL (reference sequence). V lost 4 bases, J lost 7 bases, and 10 bases lay in between. The CDR3 runs to 12 residues.